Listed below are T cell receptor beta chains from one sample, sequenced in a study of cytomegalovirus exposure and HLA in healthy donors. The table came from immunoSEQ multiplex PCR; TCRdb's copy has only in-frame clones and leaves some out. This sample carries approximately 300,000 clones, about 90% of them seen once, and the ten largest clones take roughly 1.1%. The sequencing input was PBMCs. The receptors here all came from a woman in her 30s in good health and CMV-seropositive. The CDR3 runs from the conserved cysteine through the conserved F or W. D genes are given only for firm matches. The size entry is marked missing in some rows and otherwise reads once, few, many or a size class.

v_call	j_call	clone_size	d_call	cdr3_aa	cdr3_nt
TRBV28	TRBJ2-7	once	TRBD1	CASSPHRGTYEQYF	TGTGCCAGCAGCCCACACAGGGGAACCTACGAGCAGTACTTC
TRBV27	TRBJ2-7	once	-	CASSSIRVSGGYEQYF	TGTGCCAGCAGTTCGATCCGGGTCTCCGGGGGCTACGAGCAGTACTTC
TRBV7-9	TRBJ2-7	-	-	CASVRGYEQYF	TGTGCCAGCGTCCGGGGTTACGAGCAGTACTTC
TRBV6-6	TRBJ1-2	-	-	CASSEPGLAVEGYTF	TGTGCCAGCAGTGAGCCGGGACTAGCGGTAGAAGGCTACACCTTC
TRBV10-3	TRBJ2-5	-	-	CAIKARGGETQYF	TGTGCCATCAAAGCCAGGGGAGGTGAGACCCAGTACTTC
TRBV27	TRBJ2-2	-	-	CASSLNQRGGELFF	TGTGCCAGCAGTTTAAACCAAAGAGGCGGGGAGCTGTTTTTT
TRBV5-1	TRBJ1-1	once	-	CASSLTPANTEAFF	TGCGCCAGCAGCTTGACCCCAGCGAACACTGAAGCTTTCTTT
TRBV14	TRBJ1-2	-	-	CASSHRLQGLYGYTF	TGTGCCAGCAGCCATCGGCTACAGGGCCTTTATGGCTACACCTTC
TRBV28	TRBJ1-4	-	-	CASSPLGGASEKLFF	TGTGCCAGCAGCCCATTGGGGGGCGCCTCAGAAAAACTGTTTTTT
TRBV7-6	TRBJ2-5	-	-	CASSLRIRGPTPETQYF	TGTGCCAGCAGTCTCCGGATCCGGGGGCCTACGCCGGAGACCCAGTACTTC
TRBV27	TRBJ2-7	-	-	CASSYRDGYEQYF	TGTGCCAGCAGTTACAGGGACGGCTACGAGCAGTACTTC
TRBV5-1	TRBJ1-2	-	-	CASSSLIDTAYDNGYTF	TGCGCCAGCAGCTCCCTTATAGACACGGCATACGATAATGGCTACACCTTC
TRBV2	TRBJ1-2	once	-	CASSEIQGVLLGGYTF	TGTGCCAGCAGTGAGATACAGGGCGTGTTATTAGGTGGCTACACCTTC
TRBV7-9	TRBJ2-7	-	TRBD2	CASSLGGIAGGYYEQYF	TGTGCCAGCAGCTTAGGAGGCATAGCGGGAGGGTACTACGAGCAGTACTTC
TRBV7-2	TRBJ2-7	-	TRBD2	CASSFSPGLASYEQYF	TGTGCCAGCAGTTTTTCCCCGGGACTAGCTTCCTACGAGCAGTACTTC
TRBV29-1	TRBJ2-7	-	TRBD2	CSVAPGLAEAYEQYF	TGCAGCGTTGCCCCTGGACTAGCGGAGGCCTACGAGCAGTACTTC
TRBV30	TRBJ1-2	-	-	CAWSEFSGGGGYTF	TGTGCCTGGAGTGAGTTTAGTGGGGGCGGCGGCTACACCTTC
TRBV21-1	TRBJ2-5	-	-	CASSRTTGAREKYF	TGTGCCAGCAGCAGGACCACAGGGGCTAGGGAAAAGTACTTC
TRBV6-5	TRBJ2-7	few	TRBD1	CASSYGGTGDYEQYF	TGTGCCAGCAGTTACGGTGGGACAGGAGATTACGAGCAGTACTTC
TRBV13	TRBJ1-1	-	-	CASRPEGSFMNTEAFF	TGTGCCAGCAGGCCGGAAGGCAGCTTCATGAACACTGAAGCTTTCTTT
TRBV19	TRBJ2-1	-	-	CASRTLAHSYNEQFF	TGTGCCAGTAGGACTCTAGCGCACTCCTACAATGAGCAGTTCTTC